The 32 T cell receptor beta chains reported below all come from one sample, sequenced in a study of long-term antiretroviral therapy in people with HIV. Researchers ran immunoSEQ v3.0 at survey level. The table came from immunoSEQ multiplex PCR; TCRdb's copy has only in-frame clones and leaves some out. This table holds about 38,000 clones, 65% to 90% found once. The sequences come from unsorted PBMCs, collected 1.5 years after starting antiretroviral therapy. All receptors derive from a man aged 18 to 29 with HIV.

The CDR3 DNA reads TGTGCCTGGAGTTGGGACAGCTCGAACACTGAAGCTTTCTTT. Translating gives CAWSWDSSNTEAFF. This rearrangement joins TRBV30 to TRBJ1-1, with 7 positions matching TRBD1. The CDR3 has 14 residues. Germline loops: CDR1 GTSNPN, CDR2 SVGIG (reference sequence). J was trimmed by 1 base and V by 2 bases; bases with no gene match: 4.

This chain joins TRBV29-1 and TRBJ2-3; the match to TRBD2 covers 10 bases. The CDR3 runs to 12 residues. Germline V lookup: CDR1 SQVTM, CDR2 ANQGSEA. V shed 5 bases and J 6 bases; nucleotides not matched to a gene: 2. The chain's CDR3 is CSVKAGGDTQYF. Written as DNA, the CDR3 is TGCAGCGTTAAAGCGGGAGGGGATACGCAGTATTTT.

V usage is TRBV29-1 and J usage is TRBJ2-1; no definite D call. Deletions cut 1 base from V and 12 bases from J, with 16 bases between. Germline V gives CDR1 SQVTM, CDR2 ANQGSEA. The CDR3 totals 13 residues. CDR3 sequence (DNA): TGCAGCGTTGAAGGTGGCTACCGGTCGGGGCAGTTCTTC. Translated, it gives CSVEGGYRSGQFF.

The chain employs TRBV5-6 and TRBJ2-1; 13 bases align to TRBD2. From germline, CDR1 is SGHDT and CDR2 YYEEEE. CDR3 length: 16 residues. Losses at the gene ends were 5 bases for V and 1 base for J; bases not matched to a gene: 3. The CDR3 loop is CASSLLAGGSYNEQFF. The CDR3 DNA follows: TGTGCCAGCAGTCTACTAGCGGGAGGGTCCTACAATGAGCAGTTCTTC.

This clone qualifies as medium-sized. The chain recombines TRBV6-5 with TRBJ2-7; 7 positions match TRBD2. CDR1 is MNHEY, CDR2 SVGAGI, per germline. V was pared by 2 bases and J by 8 bases, with 3 bases of the junction left unmatched. This CDR3 has 12 residues. DNA of the CDR3: TGTGCCAGCAGTTACCTGGGAGGGAAGCAGTACTTC. Translation: CASSYLGGKQYF.

The chain recombines TRBV18 with TRBJ2-2; tentatively, D is TRBD2 (5 bases). Germline lookup yields CDR1 KGHSH and CDR2 LQKENI. The CDR3 is made up of 15 amino acids. V was cut by 2 bases and J by 5 bases, with 12 bases left in between. CDR3 coding DNA: TGTGCCAGCTCACCAACTAGTTTGCGAACCGGGGAGCTGTTTTTT. Translation: CASSPTSLRTGELFF.

The chain recombines TRBV10-2 with TRBJ1-3; 9 nucleotides match TRBD1. The junction had 7 bases not matched to a gene; V was cut back by 6 bases and J by 1 base. This CDR3 is built from 16 residues. CDR1 and CDR2 (germline): WSHSY, SAAADI. The CDR3 sequence is CASSSGTGLSGNTIYF. CDR3 DNA sequence: TGCGCCAGCAGCTCCGGGACAGGGTTGTCTGGAAACACCATATATTTT.

CDR3 DNA: TGCAGCGTTGAGCGGGGTACGGACTATGGCTACACCTTC. Residues: CSVERGTDYGYTF. J is TRBJ1-2 and V is TRBV29-1; D is unresolved. Germline-derived CDR1 and CDR2 are SQVTM and ANQGSEA. V was clipped by 3 bases and J by 3 bases, with 11 bases between them. This CDR3 contains 13 residues.

This clone was picked up a small number of times. The rearrangement joins TRBV5-1 to TRBJ1-5; D remains unclear. The CDR3 consists of 13 residues. The V end lost 0 bases, the J end lost 5 bases, and 6 bases lay between the germline ends. Germline lookup yields CDR1 SGHRS and CDR2 YFSETQ. The CDR3 spells CASSLDGYQPQHF. The CDR3 nucleotides are TGCGCCAGCAGCTTGGACGGATATCAGCCCCAGCATTTT.

This clone is a singleton in its sample. The chain links TRBV19 to TRBJ1-1, with D tentatively TRBD1 (6 bases). The CDR3 runs 15 residues. V was cut by 4 bases and J by 1 base, with 13 bases left in between. Germline CDR1 and CDR2: LNHDA and SQIVND (reference sequence). The CDR3 coding sequence is TGTGCCAGTAGTACCTCGGGACACCCGAACACTGAAGCTTTCTTT. Protein product: CASSTSGHPNTEAFF. The variable domain in full, completed from reference TRBV19 and TRBJ1-1, reads DGGITQSPKYLFRKEGQNVTLSCEQNLNHDAMYWYRQDPGQGLRLIYYSQIVNDFQKGDIAEGYSVSREKKESFPLTVTSAQKNPTAFYLCASSTSGHPNTEAFFGQGTRLTVV.

The chain carries TRBV7-9 and TRBJ2-7; D is perhaps TRBD2 (6 bases). CDR3 size: 14 residues. V was trimmed by 0 bases and J by 2 bases, leaving 8 bases between them. CDR1 SEHNR and CDR2 FQNEAQ come from the germline V gene (reference sequence). DNA for the CDR3: TGTGCCAGCAGCTTAGCGGGACTCCCCTACGAGCAGTACTTC. This translates into CASSLAGLPYEQYF. Combining the CDR3 with reference TRBV7-9 and TRBJ2-7 gives the whole variable domain DTGVSQNPRHKITKRGQNVTFRCDPISEHNRLYWYRQTLGQGPEFLTYFQNEAQLEKSRLLSDRFSAERPKGSFSTLEIQRTEQGDSAMYLCASSLAGLPYEQYFGPGTRLTVT.

In regard to this clone: Other DNA sequences of this sample code for an identical CDR3. The rearrangement links TRBV18 to TRBJ1-1; no definite D call. CDR1 is KGHSH and CDR2 is LQKENI in the germline V gene. CDR3 length: 13 amino acids. Trimming stripped 2 bases from V and 1 base from J, with 5 bases between. The CDR3 sequence is CASSPSQNTEAFF. The DNA of the CDR3 is TGTGCCAGCTCACCATCCCAGAACACTGAAGCTTTCTTT. Drawing the rest from reference TRBV18 and TRBJ1-1, the complete variable domain is NAGVMQNPRHLVRRRGQEARLRCSPMKGHSHVYWYRQLPEEGLKFMVYLQKENIIDESGMPKERFSAEFPKEGPSILRIQQVVRGDSAAYFCASSPSQNTEAFFGQGTRLTVV.

This clone has a single count. The chain employs TRBV19 and TRBJ2-3, with D tentatively TRBD2 (7 bases). The V and J ends lost 7 bases and 4 bases respectively, with 12 bases between them. CDR3 length: 13 residues. The germline V gene encodes CDR1 LNHDA and CDR2 SQIVND (reference sequence). CDR3 sequence: CASNRGAADTQYF. The CDR3 coding sequence is TGTGCCAGTAATCGGGGGGCAGCAGATACGCAGTATTTT.

This clone was counted once. This CDR3 reads CASSPSGGSPYNEQFF. The DNA for the CDR3 is TGTGCCAGCTCACCATCGGGAGGGAGTCCCTACAATGAGCAGTTCTTC. The J gene is TRBJ2-1, the V gene TRBV18, with 8 bases matching TRBD2. In germline, CDR1 is KGHSH, CDR2 LQKENI. With V trimmed by 2 bases and J by 2 bases, 5 bases remained unmatched. The CDR3 contains 16 residues. The full variable domain, with the rest looked up from reference TRBV18 and TRBJ2-1, is NAGVMQNPRHLVRRRGQEARLRCSPMKGHSHVYWYRQLPEEGLKFMVYLQKENIIDESGMPKERFSAEFPKEGPSILRIQQVVRGDSAAYFCASSPSGGSPYNEQFFGPGTRLTVL.

The CDR3 loop is CASSIGLAGETQYF. The CDR3 DNA sequence: TGTGCCAGCAGTATCGGACTAGCGGGAGAGACCCAGTACTTC. The chain employs TRBV2 and TRBJ2-5; 11 bases align to TRBD2. The V gene's germline CDR1 is SNHLY and CDR2 FYNNEI. Unmatched junction bases numbered 3, after V lost 5 bases and J lost 4 bases. The CDR3 extends over 14 amino acids.

CDR3 in DNA: TGTGCCAGCAGTTTAAGGCTTCCGGCGGGAGGGCCTTCTCGGTTGGGTCGCAAAGAGACCCAGTACTTC. Its translation is CASSLRLPAGGPSRLGRKETQYF. The chain uses TRBV27 and TRBJ2-5, with TRBD2 identical over 9 bases. J gave up 3 bases and V 2 bases, and 28 bases lay outside the gene matches. There are 23 residues in the CDR3. Germline assignment: CDR1 MNHEY and CDR2 SMNVEV (reference sequence).

This clone came up once. The chain has TRBV5-1 and TRBJ2-1, with 14 nucleotides matching TRBD2. The CDR3 is made up of 18 amino acids. J was trimmed by 6 bases and V by 0 bases; bases with no gene match: 8. Germline V gene sequence: CDR1 SGHRS, CDR2 YFSETQ. The CDR3 DNA is TGCGCCAGCAGCTTGGCGGGGACTAGCGGGAGTTGGGGCAATGAGCAGTTCTTC. It specifies CASSLAGTSGSWGNEQFF.

On this clone: Other DNA sequences in the same sample also yield this CDR3. V gene TRBV5-6 combines with J gene TRBJ2-7; D might be TRBD1 (6 bases). The CDR3 is 12 amino acids. The germline V gene encodes CDR1 SGHDT and CDR2 YYEEEE. V lost 5 bases, J lost 3 bases, and 9 bases lay in between. In DNA form, the CDR3 reads TGTGCCAGCAGTCGGACAGACTACGAGCAGTACTTC. It is translated as CASSRTDYEQYF.

This clone was observed a few times. The rearrangement uses TRBV21-1 and TRBJ1-3. TRBV21-1 is noted as a pseudogene. The CDR3 consists of 20 residues. The CDR3 protein is CASSKWGAWAGRASGNTIYF. The CDR3 nucleotides are TGTGCCAGCAGCAAATGGGGGGCCTGGGCGGGGCGAGCCTCTGGAAACACCATATATTTT.

The chain is built from TRBV7-2 and TRBJ2-4; TRBD1 matches at 8 bases. This CDR3 region has 16 residues. Germline assignment: CDR1 SGHTA and CDR2 FQGNSA. V trimming: 0 bases; J trimming: 6 bases; junction bases outside the gene matches: 7. The CDR3 reads CASSLAWTGPGNIQYF. The CDR3 region has the DNA TGTGCCAGCAGCTTAGCGTGGACAGGGCCGGGAAACATTCAGTACTTC.

The chain has TRBV15 and TRBJ2-1, with D possibly TRBD2 on 7 matching bases. This CDR3 has 16 amino acids. V lost 0 bases to trimming and J lost 7 bases, with 16 bases between them. Germline values: CDR1 LNHNV, CDR2 YYDKDF (reference sequence). The CDR3 DNA sequence: TGTGCCACCAGCAGAGATTCGGGGGGCACGCGGAATGAGCAGTTCTTC. Protein sequence: CATSRDSGGTRNEQFF.

This chain joins TRBV2 and TRBJ1-5, with TRBD1 matching over 7 bases. V lost 6 bases, J lost 6 bases, and 8 bases stayed unmatched. The CDR3 runs 14 residues. CDR1 and CDR2 (germline): SNHLY, FYNNEI. DNA for the CDR3: TGTGCCAGCAGCCCTACAGGGGCGGGTCAGCCCCAGCATTTT. Protein: CASSPTGAGQPQHF.

The J gene is TRBJ2-1, the V gene TRBV2, with 11 bases fitting TRBD2. Germline V gives CDR1 SNHLY, CDR2 FYNNEI. The junction had 6 bases not matched to a gene; V was cut back by 5 bases and J by 3 bases. The CDR3 length is 16 residues. CDR3 DNA: TGTGCCAGCAGTCCTCGTCTAGCGGGAGGCTACAATGAGCAGTTCTTC. Translated, it gives CASSPRLAGGYNEQFF.

The chain recombines TRBV6-5 with TRBJ2-7; D is perhaps TRBD1 (5 bases). The CDR3 contains 16 residues. V was pared by 0 bases and J by 0 bases, with 12 bases between. CDR1 and CDR2 (germline): MNHEY, SVGAGI. The CDR3 DNA sequence: TGTGCCAGCAGTTACTCGTATCAGGGAAACTCCTACGAGCAGTACTTC. Encoded protein: CASSYSYQGNSYEQYF.

V gene TRBV10-3 combines with J gene TRBJ2-7; 10 nucleotides agree with TRBD1. The CDR3 is 15 residues long. After removal of 6 bases from V and 0 bases from J, the junction contained 5 bases not matched to a gene. Germline CDR1 and CDR2: ENHRY and SYGVKD. CDR3 sequence: CAIRTGTGASYEQYF. The CDR3 nucleotides are TGTGCCATCAGAACCGGGACAGGGGCCTCCTACGAGCAGTACTTC.

The V gene is TRBV27, the J gene TRBJ2-2; 9 bases line up with TRBD1. Germline CDR1 and CDR2: MNHEY and SMNVEV (reference sequence). CDR3 length: 16 residues. V shed 5 bases and J 6 bases; nucleotides not matched to a gene: 10. The CDR3 region is CASSLVGTGLSGELFF. CDR3 sequence (DNA): TGTGCCAGCAGTCTCGTGGGGACAGGGCTCTCCGGGGAGCTGTTTTTT.

In DNA form, the CDR3 reads TGTGCCAGCAGTAGCTCACTAGCGGGAGGCTTCCACGAGCAGTACTTC. It is translated as CASSSSLAGGFHEQYF. The rearrangement links TRBV5-4 to TRBJ2-7; 12 nucleotides align to TRBD2. The CDR3 runs to 16 residues. Germline V CDR1 and CDR2: SGHNT, YYREEE (reference sequence). With V trimmed by 5 bases and J by 5 bases, 11 bases remained unmatched.

This clone occurred once. The chain recombines TRBV7-2 with TRBJ1-1; D may be TRBD1 (6 bases). Per the germline V gene, CDR1 is SGHTA and CDR2 is FQGNSA. Trimming stripped 6 bases from V and 4 bases from J, with 21 bases between. The CDR3 spans 16 residues. CDR3: CASRTMGPQGGTEAFF. DNA of the CDR3: TGTGCCAGCAGGACTATGGGACCTCAAGGGGGCACTGAAGCTTTCTTT.

A single count supports this clone. The chain combines TRBV5-4 with TRBJ1-2; a possible D gene is TRBD1 (6 bases). The CDR3 loop spans 14 amino acids. V was cut by 0 bases and J by 3 bases, with 9 bases left in between. The germline V gene encodes CDR1 SGHNT and CDR2 YYREEE (reference sequence). DNA for the CDR3: TGTGCCAGCAGCTTGGAGAGACAGGACTATGGCTACACCTTC. This translates into CASSLERQDYGYTF.

This sequence joins TRBV25-1 and TRBJ2-7, with TRBD1 identical over 9 bases. This CDR3 has 13 amino acids. Germline V lookup: CDR1 MGHDK, CDR2 SYGVNS. Trimming took 10 bases from V and 2 from J; bases not matched to a gene: 6. The DNA of the CDR3 is TGTGCCACCGGAGGGACAGGGCCCTACGAGCAGTACTTC. Its protein product is CATGGTGPYEQYF.

The table lists this clone with a few counts. The chain recombines TRBV11-2 with TRBJ2-7; D is unresolved. Germline V gene sequence: CDR1 SGHAT, CDR2 FQNNGV. This CDR3 contains 13 residues. Trimming removed 5 bases at V and 7 bases at J, with 15 bases between. As DNA, the CDR3 is TGTGCCAGCAGCGATAACTCCTTGAAAGAGCAGTACTTC. Protein product: CASSDNSLKEQYF.

In this sample, this clone turned up once. The genes are TRBV27 and TRBJ2-7, with TRBD1 as a possible D gene (6 bases). This CDR3 comprises 14 residues. Trimming left V 5 bases short and J 7 bases short, with 18 bases between. Germline CDR1 and CDR2: MNHEY and SMNVEV (reference sequence). CDR3 protein: CASSRRDRNWEQYF. The CDR3 region has the DNA TGTGCCAGCAGTCGCCGAGACAGGAATTGGGAGCAGTACTTC.